Described below is a single T cell receptor beta chain sequence and its context. Its antigen is not identified. The sample belongs to a study of graft-versus-host responses after intestinal transplantation. Study details: Transplants given to recipients were multivisceral, liver-intestinal, or isolated intestinal. Every transplant recipient was induced with anti-thymocyte globulin, then maintained on tacrolimus and steroids for about 3 years.

Study results and limitations: The study found high graft-versus-host to host-versus-graft clonal ratios in allografts of patients with graft-donor T cell macrochimerism. There were GvH clones found in recipient marrow, and some of them appeared first in ileum or blood.

Method: immunoSEQ multiplex PCR; TCRdb's copy keeps in-frame clones and lacks some. The repertoire holds around 100,000 clones, with about 90% as singletons. The specimen comprised unstimulated CD4+ T cells sorted from spleen or lymph node cells, sampled before intestinal transplant. The sequence was obtained from a human donor who received an intestinal transplant.

The DNA of the CDR3 is TGTGCCAGCAGCATCAGAGGAGGGCGGGGGGCCTACAATGAGCAGTTCTTC. Translation: CASSIRGGRGAYNEQFF. The chain joins TRBV7-3 to TRBJ2-1, with 8 nucleotides matching TRBD2. Germline V CDR1 and CDR2: SGHTA, FQGTGA. This CDR3 region has 17 residues. Unmatched junction bases numbered 11, after V lost 5 bases and J lost 2 bases.